These 28 T cell receptor beta chains were all obtained from the same sample, sequenced in a study of blood T cell repertoires in COVID-19. Generated by immunoSEQ multiplex PCR, the TCRdb table keeps only in-frame clones and is missing some. The sample carries some 42,000 clones, 70% to 80% recorded once. The source material was peripheral blood. The receptors originated from a woman aged 65 to 85 with acute or convalescent COVID-19.

The table lists this clone with a few counts. The rearrangement joins TRBV7-9 to TRBJ1-6; D is uncertain. This CDR3 has 17 amino acids. Trimming cost V 0 bases and J 0 bases, with 9 bases left between them. Germline V gene sequence: CDR1 SEHNR, CDR2 FQNEAQ (reference sequence). CDR3 sequence (DNA): TGTGCCAGCAGCTTAGCGAGTCCATTCTCCTATAATTCACCCCTCCACTTT. Its protein product is CASSLASPFSYNSPLHF.

J is TRBJ1-1 and V is TRBV3-1 (or the pseudogene TRBV3-2), with 7 nucleotides matching TRBD1. CDR3 length: 16 amino acids. J lost 0 bases, V lost 2 bases, and 6 bases had no gene match. The germline gives CDR1 LGHDT, CDR2 YNNKEL (reference sequence). DNA for the CDR3: TGTGCCAGCAGCCAACCTAGACAGGGAATGAACACTGAAGCTTTCTTT. Its protein product is CASSQPRQGMNTEAFF.

The gene calls are TRBV19 and TRBJ2-7; D ambiguous. Germline assignment: CDR1 LNHDA and CDR2 SQIVND (reference sequence). The CDR3 is 13 amino acids. Trimming took 3 bases from V and 7 from J, leaving 13 bases between them. CDR3 bases: TGTGCCAGTAGTATCGAAACCTTTCGGGAGCAGTACTTC. It specifies CASSIETFREQYF.

This sequence joins TRBV7-6 and TRBJ1-3; D ambiguous. Per the germline V gene, CDR1 is SGHVS and CDR2 is FNYEAQ. The CDR3 runs 14 residues. Trimming shortened V by 2 bases and J by 0 bases, and 5 bases separated the two germline ends. The CDR3, as DNA: TGTGCCAGCAGCTTAACTCACTCTGGAAACACCATATATTTT. Protein sequence: CASSLTHSGNTIYF.

This clone was detected once. The chain joins TRBV6-5 to TRBJ1-5; 9 nucleotides agree with TRBD1. This CDR3 is built from 16 residues. Unmatched junction bases numbered 8, after V lost 4 bases and J lost 4 bases. CDR1 is MNHEY and CDR2 is SVGAGI in the germline V gene. The CDR3 nucleotides are TGTGCCAGCAGTTTCTACCCCGGACAGGGGAATCAGCCCCAGCATTTT. Its protein product is CASSFYPGQGNQPQHF.

V usage is TRBV6-4 and J usage is TRBJ2-2; D is possibly TRBD2 (5 bases). Germline assignment: CDR1 MRHNA and CDR2 SNTAGT. The CDR3 contains 16 residues. Between the trimmed V and J ends, which lost 6 bases and 1 base, there was a span of 15 bases. For the CDR3, the DNA is TGTGCCAGCAGCCCAAGACCTGGGAGGAACACCGGGGAGCTGTTTTTT. As protein: CASSPRPGRNTGELFF.

V usage is TRBV2 and J usage is TRBJ1-4, with 8 bases that match TRBD1. Germline V CDR1 and CDR2: SNHLY, FYNNEI. The V and J ends lost 6 bases and 7 bases, in that order; junction bases with no gene match: 10. This CDR3 is 15 amino acids long. CDR3 nucleotides: TGTGCCAGCAGCCTCGGACAGGGACGGCTTGAAAAACTGTTTTTT. Protein sequence: CASSLGQGRLEKLFF.

V usage is TRBV11-2 and J usage is TRBJ1-3; D not resolved. The CDR3 has 15 amino acids. Germline CDR1 is SGHAT and CDR2 is FQNNGV. With 3 bases removed from V and 2 bases from J, the gap between germline ends came to 11 bases. CDR3: CASSLERVAGNTIYF. CDR3 in DNA: TGTGCCAGCAGCTTGGAGAGGGTGGCTGGAAACACCATATATTTT.

This chain uses TRBV6-5 with TRBJ2-5; 8 nucleotides match TRBD1. This CDR3 spans 15 amino acids. Trimming removed 4 bases from V and 5 bases from J; junction bases left unmatched: 9. The germline gives CDR1 MNHEY, CDR2 SVGAGI. The CDR3 sequence: CASSSNRGLTETQYF. Written as DNA, the CDR3 is TGTGCCAGCAGTTCAAACAGGGGGTTGACGGAGACCCAGTACTTC.

This clone was seen more than once but under ten times. This chain joins TRBV6-5 and TRBJ1-4, with 7 bases aligning to TRBD1. The V gene end was trimmed by 6 bases and the J gene end by 3 bases; junction bases not matched to a gene: 4. The CDR3 has 14 residues. The germline V gene encodes CDR1 MNHEY and CDR2 SVGAGI. The CDR3: CASRRQGPNEKLFF. CDR3 nucleotides: TGTGCCAGCAGGCGACAGGGACCTAATGAAAAACTGTTTTTT.

The chain recombines TRBV10-3 with TRBJ1-6; D possibly corresponds to TRBD1 (5 bases). V was trimmed by 8 bases and J by 9 bases, leaving 17 bases between them. In germline, CDR1 is ENHRY, CDR2 SYGVKD. The length of the CDR3 is 14 residues. The CDR3 nucleotides read TGTGCCATCGGCAGGGAACATTTGGCTTCACCCCTCCACTTT. It codes for CAIGREHLASPLHF.

V and J are TRBV5-4 and TRBJ2-1; D might be TRBD2 (6 bases). V lost 4 bases, J lost 0 bases, and 11 bases lay in between. The CDR3 loop spans 15 amino acids. Looked up from germline, CDR1 is SGHNT and CDR2 is YYREEE (reference sequence). The CDR3, as DNA: TGTGCCAGCAGCCCTGGGGGGACCTCCTACAATGAGCAGTTCTTC. Its translation is CASSPGGTSYNEQFF.

The V gene is TRBV28, the J gene TRBJ2-2; 10 bases align to TRBD2. There are 16 residues in the CDR3. CDR1 and CDR2 from the germline V gene are MDHEN and SYDVKM. The V segment lost 8 bases and the J segment 3 bases; nucleotides outside the gene matches: 9. The CDR3 DNA is TGTGCCAGCCTTGGGACCGGACTAGCGGACACCGGGGAGCTGTTTTTT. It specifies CASLGTGLADTGELFF. Full variable domain (rest looked up from reference TRBV28 and TRBJ2-2): DVKVTQSSRYLVKRTGEKVFLECVQDMDHENMFWYRQDPGLGLRLIYFSYDVKMKEKGDIPEGYSVSREKKERFSLILESASTNQTSMYLCASLGTGLADTGELFFGEGSRLTVL.

The rearrangement links TRBV29-1 to TRBJ1-2; 9 bases align to TRBD1. The CDR3 sequence is 14 residues long. V lost 4 bases and J lost 5; bases outside the gene matches: 8. From germline, CDR1 is SQVTM and CDR2 ANQGSEA. The CDR3 region is CSVGGGQGRYGYTF. CDR3 DNA sequence: TGCAGCGTTGGTGGGGGACAGGGCCGTTATGGCTACACCTTC.

This rearrangement joins TRBV2 to TRBJ2-7, with 9 bases that match TRBD1. CDR1 is SNHLY and CDR2 is FYNNEI in the germline V gene. J gave up 5 bases and V 6 bases, and 2 bases lay outside the gene matches. The CDR3 consists of 12 residues. The CDR3 DNA sequence: TGTGCCAGCAGCCGGGACAGGGACGAGCAGTACTTC. It encodes CASSRDRDEQYF.

The chain recombines TRBV6-1 with TRBJ2-3; 10 positions agree with TRBD1. The CDR3 is 16 amino acids. V was pared by 3 bases and J by 4 bases, with 7 bases of the junction left unmatched. Per the germline V gene, CDR1 is MNHNS and CDR2 is SASEGT. CDR3 nucleotides: TGTGCCAGCAGTGAGAACCGGGACAGGGGAGCAGATACGCAGTATTTT. Translation gives CASSENRDRGADTQYF.

The chain combines TRBV6-5 with TRBJ2-2; 9 nucleotides agree with TRBD2. The germline CDR1 and CDR2 sequences are MNHEY and SVGAGI. Trimming removed 4 bases from V and 5 bases from J; junction bases left unmatched: 5. The CDR3 spans 15 residues. The CDR3 loop is CASSSLAGRTGELFF. In DNA form, the CDR3 reads TGTGCCAGCAGTTCCCTAGCGGGACGGACCGGGGAGCTGTTTTTT.

This chain joins TRBV2 and TRBJ1-6; maybe TRBD1 (6 bases). This CDR3 contains 15 residues. Trimming stripped 6 bases from V and 6 bases from J, with 15 bases between. Per germline, CDR1 SNHLY and CDR2 FYNNEI. The CDR3 sequence is CASSPTRGGNSPLHF. DNA for the CDR3: TGTGCCAGCAGCCCGACCAGGGGTGGTAATTCACCCCTCCACTTT. The whole variable domain, remainder taken from reference TRBV2 and TRBJ1-6, is EPEVTQTPSHQVTQMGQEVILRCVPISNHLYFYWYRQILGQKVEFLVSFYNNEISEKSEIFDDQFSVERPDGSNFTLKIRSTKLEDSAMYFCASSPTRGGNSPLHFGNGTRLTVT.

This chain connects TRBV18 to TRBJ2-5, with D perhaps TRBD1 (6 bases). The V and J ends lost 1 base and 4 bases respectively, with 10 bases between them. CDR1 KGHSH and CDR2 LQKENI come from the germline V gene. The CDR3 consists of 14 residues. CDR3 in DNA: TGTGCCAGCTCACCACGAACAGGGAGAGAGACCCAGTACTTC. It is translated as CASSPRTGRETQYF.

The rearrangement links TRBV5-1 to TRBJ1-2; 9 positions match TRBD1. Germline trimming cut 5 bases from V and 5 bases from J; bases unmatched to any gene: 7. Per germline, CDR1 SGHRS and CDR2 YFSETQ. The CDR3 has 14 residues. The CDR3 DNA sequence: TGCGCCAGCAGTCCAATCGGGACAGGGTATGGCTACACCTTC. Translated, it gives CASSPIGTGYGYTF.

The J gene is TRBJ2-5, the V gene TRBV30; perhaps TRBD2 as D (7 bases). V lost 6 bases and J 7 bases, leaving 18 bases between the germline ends. CDR3 size: 13 residues. Germline CDR1 GTSNPN, CDR2 SVGIG (reference sequence). In nucleotides, the CDR3 is TGTGCCTGCTACAGGGAGGGGGTACGGACCCAGTACTTC. Its translation: CACYREGVRTQYF. Full variable domain (rest looked up from reference TRBV30 and TRBJ2-5): SQTIHQWPATLVQPVGSPLSLECTVEGTSNPNLYWYRQAAGRGLQLLFYSVGIGQISSEVPQNLSASRPQDRQFILSSKKLLLSDSGFYLCACYREGVRTQYFGPGTRLLVL.

The chain combines TRBV10-3 with TRBJ2-1; 9 nucleotides agree with TRBD1. The CDR3 is made up of 16 amino acids. CDR1 and CDR2 from the germline V gene are ENHRY and SYGVKD. J was trimmed by 6 bases and V by 0 bases; bases with no gene match: 6. The CDR3 coding sequence is TGTGCCATCAGTGAGTCTCGGGACAGGGAGTGCAATGAGCAGTTCTTC. Encoded protein: CAISESRDRECNEQFF.

A single count supports this clone. The chain employs TRBV6-5 and TRBJ2-3; 10 positions agree with TRBD2. The germline V gene has CDR1 MNHEY and CDR2 SVGAGI. There are 14 residues in the CDR3. Trimming removed 5 bases from V and 7 bases from J; junction bases left unmatched: 6. The CDR3 region has the DNA TGTGCCAGCAGTCCTAGCGGGAGTTTGCATACGCAGTATTTT. Protein product: CASSPSGSLHTQYF.

The V call is TRBV4-1, the J call TRBJ2-2, with D possibly being TRBD2 (7 bases). Per the germline V gene, CDR1 is MGHRA and CDR2 is YSYEKL. This CDR3 spans 19 amino acids. Trimming took 5 bases from V and 0 from J, leaving 22 bases between them. CDR3 protein: CASSSRGGLGTANTGELFF. The DNA of the CDR3 is TGCGCCAGCAGCTCAAGGGGGGGTTTAGGGACGGCGAACACCGGGGAGCTGTTTTTT.

V is TRBV24-1 and J is TRBJ2-1; 8 nucleotides align to TRBD1. This CDR3 region has 16 residues. With V trimmed by 1 base and J by 7 bases, 8 bases remained unmatched. Germline V gives CDR1 KGHDR, CDR2 SFDVKD. This chain's CDR3 is CATSDFGQGARNEQFF. In DNA form, the CDR3 reads TGTGCCACCAGTGATTTTGGTCAGGGGGCGAGGAATGAGCAGTTCTTC.

This clone has just a few counts. The rearrangement uses TRBV19 and TRBJ2-2; the match to TRBD1 covers 7 bases. The CDR3 totals 16 residues. J was trimmed by 5 bases and V by 3 bases; bases with no gene match: 9. Germline V gene sequence: CDR1 LNHDA, CDR2 SQIVND (reference sequence). The CDR3 loop is CASSIGTARRTGELFF. The CDR3 DNA is TGTGCCAGTAGTATCGGGACAGCGAGGCGTACCGGGGAGCTGTTTTTT.

To note about this clone: The sample contains more than one DNA sequence encoding this CDR3. The chain uses TRBV12-5 and TRBJ2-1; TRBD2 aligns across 12 bases. Per germline, CDR1 LGHNT and CDR2 FRNRAP. The CDR3 totals 17 residues. The V segment lost 5 bases and the J segment 10 bases; nucleotides outside the gene matches: 15. Here the CDR3 DNA reads TGTGCTAGTGGTACCTCATGGACTAGCGGGGAAGTAGGCGAGCAGTTCTTC. This sequence encodes CASGTSWTSGEVGEQFF.

The chain couples TRBV11-3 to TRBJ2-1; possibly TRBD1 for D (6 bases). The germline V gene has CDR1 SGHNT and CDR2 YENEEA. The CDR3 loop spans 15 amino acids. The V gene lost 4 bases and the J gene lost 4 bases, with 14 bases spanning the gap. The CDR3 nucleotides are TGTGCCAGCAGCTCCGTGACAGGCTCTTACAATGAGCAGTTCTTC. This translates into CASSSVTGSYNEQFF.